The entry below describes one T cell receptor (beta chain). Antigen: not known. Trimming removed 1 base from V and 2 bases from J, with 5 bases in between. The length of the CDR3 is 13 residues. Before sequencing took place, the ViraFEST assay used viral peptide pools to expand antigen-specific CD4+ T cells. When less than 13 days of culture had elapsed, CD4+ T cells were isolated. The vaccine recipients had no prior SARS-CoV-2 infection, with negative nucleocapsid antibodies. The source of the sample is a study of vaccination effects on CD4 cells after COVID-19. The wider study: Either the BNT162b2 or mRNA-1273 vaccine was given to participants in two doses.

Study-level results: The study, lacking early post-infection timepoints, had few convalescent patients. Among infection- and vaccine-induced clones, marked clonal contraction occurred late after vaccination.

Data came from immunoSEQ multiplex PCR; TCRdb stores just in-frame clones and leaves some out. The sample holds around 63,000 clones, about 79% seen once. The source is a human donor who received a COVID-19 vaccine. Sequencing used CD4+ T cells from PBMCs cultured with HCoV-OC43 spike peptides, obtained before COVID-19 vaccination. Subset meaning: HCoV-OC43 spike overlapping peptide pool stimulation. The rearrangement uses TRBV12-3 or TRBV12-4 and TRBJ1-2; perhaps TRBD1 as D (5 bases). The CDR3 bases are TGTGCCAGCAGTTTAGGACAGAACTATGGCTACACCTTC. Protein: CASSLGQNYGYTF.